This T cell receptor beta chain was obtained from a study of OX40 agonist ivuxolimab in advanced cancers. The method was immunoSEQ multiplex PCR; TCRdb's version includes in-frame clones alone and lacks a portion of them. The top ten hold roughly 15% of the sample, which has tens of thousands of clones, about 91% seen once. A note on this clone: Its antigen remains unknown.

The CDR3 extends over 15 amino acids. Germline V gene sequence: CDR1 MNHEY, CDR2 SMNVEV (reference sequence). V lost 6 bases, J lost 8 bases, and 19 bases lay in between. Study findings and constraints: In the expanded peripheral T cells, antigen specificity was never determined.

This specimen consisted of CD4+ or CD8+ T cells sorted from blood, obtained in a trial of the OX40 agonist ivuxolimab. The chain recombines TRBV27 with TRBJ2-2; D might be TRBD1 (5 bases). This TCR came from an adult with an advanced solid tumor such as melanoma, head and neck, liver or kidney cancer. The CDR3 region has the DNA TGTGCCAGCAGCACAACCTTGGACACTTCAGGGGAGCTGTTTTTT. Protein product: CASSTTLDTSGELFF.